This T cell receptor beta chain came from a study of T cell changes during pregnancy in multiple sclerosis. The J segment lost 4 bases and the V segment lost 3 bases, leaving 10 bases of the junction unmatched. Germline assignment: CDR1 SEHNR and CDR2 FQNEAQ (reference sequence). The CDR3 extends over 16 amino acids. Method: immunoSEQ multiplex PCR; TCRdb's copy keeps in-frame clones and lacks some. The sample has 30,000 to 50,000 clones; 94% are singletons. The clonotype was recovered from a female donor with multiple sclerosis, enrolled in a pregnancy study. The chain carries TRBV7-9 and TRBJ2-7; 9 positions match TRBD1. Sequencing used CD4+ T cells from peripheral blood mononuclear cells, obtained after pregnancy. In DNA form, the CDR3 reads TGTGCCAGCAGCTTTTATGAGGGGACAGGGAGTTACGAGCAGTACTTC. This translates into CASSFYEGTGSYEQYF.